A selection of T cell receptor beta chains follows, all from one sample in a study of T-cell reconstitution after alpha-beta-depleted transplantation in children. From the PCR reads, TCRdb called clonotypes with MiXCR, one entry per CDR3 protein. This repertoire shows 250,000 to 400,000 distinct CDR3 sequences, approximately 23% found once; its top ten account for 9.5% to 12%. The material was PBMCs, mostly from graft donor cells, obtained 180 days after TCRalphabeta/CD19-depleted stem cell transplant. These receptors all come from a male patient aged 10 to 17 who had a stem cell transplant for acute lymphoblastic leukemia, so the T cells may come from the graft donor. Both conserved end residues are part of each CDR3. D genes are given only for firm matches. Size tells how often a clone was seen (once, few, many) or the class of an expanded clone, and some rows leave it out.

abundance,d_gene,j_gene,v_gene,CDR3aa,CDR3nt
many,-,TRBJ1-4,TRBV4-1,CASSQVLTVSNEKLFF,TGCGCCAGCAGCCAAGTACTGACAGTTTCTAATGAAAAACTGTTTTTT
-,-,TRBJ2-3,TRBV20-1,CSSSTAPLSTQYF,TGCAGTTCCTCCACGGCACCCCTCTCTACGCAGTATTTT
many,-,TRBJ1-1,TRBV5-1,CASSLLGNTEAFF,TGCGCCAGCAGCTTATTGGGGAACACTGAAGCTTTCTTT
-,-,TRBJ1-2,TRBV5-1,CASSPGQIPQDYGYTF,TGCGCCAGCAGCCCCGGACAGATTCCCCAGGACTATGGCTACACCTTC
few,-,TRBJ2-7,TRBV5-1,CASSGAASYEQYF,TGCGCCAGCAGCGGGGCGGCTTCCTACGAGCAGTACTTC
-,-,TRBJ2-1,TRBV7-6,CASSTSGGLYNEQFF,TGTGCCAGCAGCACATCCGGGGGACTTTACAATGAGCAGTTCTTC
-,TRBD2,TRBJ2-1,TRBV20-1,CSGRPTAGGLNEQFF,TGCAGTGGCCGGCCCACAGCGGGAGGTCTCAATGAGCAGTTCTTC
-,TRBD1,TRBJ2-3,TRBV20-1,CSARTGSGADTQYF,TGCAGTGCTCGGACAGGGTCAGGAGCAGATACGCAGTATTTT
-,TRBD2,TRBJ2-7,TRBV11-2,CASSFTSGYEQYF,TGTGCCAGCAGCTTTACTAGCGGATACGAGCAGTACTTC
-,TRBD1,TRBJ1-2,TRBV4-2,CASSQDQGGRNYGYTF,TGTGCCAGCAGCCAAGACCAGGGGGGACGTAACTATGGCTACACCTTC
-,TRBD1,TRBJ1-2,TRBV10-3,CAISGTGASYGDTF,TGTGCCATCAGTGGGACAGGGGCGAGCTATGGCGACACCTTC
few,TRBD2,TRBJ2-1,TRBV11-2,CASSLVGRRLNEQFF,TGTGCCAGCAGCTTAGTCGGGAGGCGTCTCAATGAGCAGTTCTTC
-,-,TRBJ2-2,TRBV20-1,CSAREGFAGELFF,TGCAGTGCTAGAGAAGGTTTTGCCGGGGAGCTGTTTTTT
-,TRBD2,TRBJ2-3,TRBV12-3/TRBV12-4,CASRLGGGWPTDTQYF,TGTGCCAGCAGGCTAGGCGGGGGTTGGCCCACAGATACGCAGTATTTT
-,-,TRBJ2-2,TRBV20-1,CSAQTGHTNTGELFF,TGCAGTGCTCAAACGGGACACACGAACACCGGGGAGCTGTTTTTT
-,-,TRBJ1-1,TRBV3-1,CASSQESGAMNTEAFF,TGTGCCAGCAGCCAAGAGTCAGGAGCTATGAACACTGAAGCTTTCTTT
-,TRBD2,TRBJ2-5,TRBV15,CATSTGGLAGQETHYF,TGTGCCACCAGCACCGGAGGACTAGCGGGCCAAGAGACCCATTACTTC
-,-,TRBJ1-6,TRBV12-3/TRBV12-4,CASSPGGSPLHF,TGTGCCAGCAGCCCTGGGGGTTCACCCCTCCACTTT
-,-,TRBJ2-2,TRBV11-2,CASSSGRQFSSPTGELFF,TGTGCCAGCAGCTCAGGCCGGCAGTTCTCTTCCCCCACCGGGGAGCTGTTTTTT
-,-,TRBJ2-3,TRBV9,CASTPGSDTQYF,TGTGCCAGCACCCCTGGGTCAGATACGCAGTATTTT
-,-,TRBJ1-2,TRBV20-1,CSAWRGAGGYTF,TGCAGTGCCTGGAGAGGGGCAGGTGGCTACACCTTC
-,TRBD2,TRBJ2-1,TRBV20-1,CCARDPGRENYNEQFF,TGCTGTGCTAGAGACCCCGGGAGGGAGAACTACAATGAGCAGTTCTTC